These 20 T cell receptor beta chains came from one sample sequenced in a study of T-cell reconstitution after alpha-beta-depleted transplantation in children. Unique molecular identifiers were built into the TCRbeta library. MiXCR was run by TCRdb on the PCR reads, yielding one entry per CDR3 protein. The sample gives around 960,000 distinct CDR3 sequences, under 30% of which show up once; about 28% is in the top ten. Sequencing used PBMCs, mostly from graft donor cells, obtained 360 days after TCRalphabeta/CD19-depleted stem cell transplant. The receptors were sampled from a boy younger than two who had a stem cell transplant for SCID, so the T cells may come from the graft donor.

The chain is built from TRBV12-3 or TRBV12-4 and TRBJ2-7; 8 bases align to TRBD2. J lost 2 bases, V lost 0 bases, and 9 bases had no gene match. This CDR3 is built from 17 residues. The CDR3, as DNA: TGTGCCAGCAGTTTAGCCCTGGGGGGCGGGGGGCCCTACGAGCAGTACTTC. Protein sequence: CASSLALGGGGPYEQYF.

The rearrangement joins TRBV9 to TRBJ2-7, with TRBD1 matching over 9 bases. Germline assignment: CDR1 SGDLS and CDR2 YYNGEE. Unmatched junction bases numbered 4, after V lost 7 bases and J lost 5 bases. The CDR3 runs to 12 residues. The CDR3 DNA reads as TGTGCCAGCTCCGGGACAGGGCACGAGCAGTACTTC. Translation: CASSGTGHEQYF.

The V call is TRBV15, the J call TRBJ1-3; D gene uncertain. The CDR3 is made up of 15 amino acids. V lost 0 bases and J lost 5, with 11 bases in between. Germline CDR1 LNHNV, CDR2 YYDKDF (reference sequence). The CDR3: CATSRDREYRNTIYF. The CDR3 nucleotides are TGTGCCACCAGCAGAGATCGGGAGTATAGAAACACCATATATTTT.

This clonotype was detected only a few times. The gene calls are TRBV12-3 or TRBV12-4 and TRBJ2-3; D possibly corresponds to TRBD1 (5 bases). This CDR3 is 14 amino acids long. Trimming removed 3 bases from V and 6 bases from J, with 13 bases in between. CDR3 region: CASSFPQGGDTQYF. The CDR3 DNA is TGTGCCAGCAGTTTCCCGCAGGGTGGGGATACGCAGTATTTT.

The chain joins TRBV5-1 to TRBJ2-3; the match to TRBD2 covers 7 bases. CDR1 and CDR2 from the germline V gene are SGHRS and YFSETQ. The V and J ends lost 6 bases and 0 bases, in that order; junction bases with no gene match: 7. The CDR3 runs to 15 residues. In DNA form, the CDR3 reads TGCGCCAGCAACCTAAGCGGGGCTAGCACAGATACGCAGTATTTT. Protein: CASNLSGASTDTQYF.

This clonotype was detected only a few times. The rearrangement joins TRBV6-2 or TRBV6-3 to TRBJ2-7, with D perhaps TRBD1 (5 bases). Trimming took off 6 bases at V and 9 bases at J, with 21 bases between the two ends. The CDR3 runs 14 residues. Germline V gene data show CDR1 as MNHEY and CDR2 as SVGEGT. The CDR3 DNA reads TGTGCCAGCAGCAACTGGCCCCAGGGCCTTGGGCAGTACTTC. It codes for CASSNWPQGLGQYF.

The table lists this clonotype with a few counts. In nucleotides, the CDR3 is TGTGCCAGCAGCTTTCTCGACAGGGTCGGTGTTGGTGGGGAAGCTTTCTTT. Translation gives CASSFLDRVGVGGEAFF. This sequence joins TRBV9 and TRBJ1-1; TRBD1 agrees at 7 bases. Losses at the gene ends were 4 bases for V and 8 bases for J; bases not matched to a gene: 20. Germline assignment: CDR1 SGDLS and CDR2 YYNGEE. The CDR3 covers 17 residues.

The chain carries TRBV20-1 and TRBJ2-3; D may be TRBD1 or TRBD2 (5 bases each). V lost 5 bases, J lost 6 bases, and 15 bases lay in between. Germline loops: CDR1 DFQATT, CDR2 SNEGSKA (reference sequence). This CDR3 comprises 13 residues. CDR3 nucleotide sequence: TGCAGTGCTGATGGGGAGAGGGACGATACGCAGTATTTT. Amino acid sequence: CSADGERDDTQYF.

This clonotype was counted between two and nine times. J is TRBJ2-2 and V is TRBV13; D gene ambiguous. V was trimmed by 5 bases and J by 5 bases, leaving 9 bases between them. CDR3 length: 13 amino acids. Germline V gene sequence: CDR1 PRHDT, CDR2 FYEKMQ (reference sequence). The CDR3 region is CASSPGLTGELFF. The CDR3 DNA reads TGTGCCAGCAGCCCAGGCTTGACCGGGGAGCTGTTTTTT.

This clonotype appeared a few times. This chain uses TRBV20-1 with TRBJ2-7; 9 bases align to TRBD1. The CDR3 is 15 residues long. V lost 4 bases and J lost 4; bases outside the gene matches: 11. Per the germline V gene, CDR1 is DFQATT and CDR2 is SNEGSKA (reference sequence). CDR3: CSAKYTGGVRYEQYF. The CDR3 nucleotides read TGCAGTGCTAAGTATACAGGGGGCGTACGATACGAGCAGTACTTC.

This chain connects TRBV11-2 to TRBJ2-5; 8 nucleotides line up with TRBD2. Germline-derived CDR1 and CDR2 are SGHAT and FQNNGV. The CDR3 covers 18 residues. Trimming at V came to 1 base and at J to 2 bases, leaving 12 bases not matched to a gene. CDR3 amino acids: CASSLVFYRLAPQETQYF. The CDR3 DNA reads TGTGCCAGCAGCTTAGTTTTTTACCGACTAGCGCCGCAAGAGACCCAGTACTTC.

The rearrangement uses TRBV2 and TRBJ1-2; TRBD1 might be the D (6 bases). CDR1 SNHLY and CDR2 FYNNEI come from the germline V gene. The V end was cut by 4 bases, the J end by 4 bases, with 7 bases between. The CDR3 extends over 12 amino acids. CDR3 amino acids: CASSAGVYGYTF. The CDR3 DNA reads TGTGCCAGCAGTGCAGGGGTCTATGGCTACACCTTC.

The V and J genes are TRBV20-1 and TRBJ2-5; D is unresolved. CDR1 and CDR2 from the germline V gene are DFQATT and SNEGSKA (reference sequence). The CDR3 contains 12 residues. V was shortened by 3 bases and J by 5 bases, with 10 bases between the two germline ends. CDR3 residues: CSASSGHETQYF. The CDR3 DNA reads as TGCAGTGCTAGCTCAGGTCACGAGACCCAGTACTTC.

The CDR3 here is CASSSGQGFWSNQPQHF. The CDR3 DNA sequence: TGTGCCAGCAGCTCAGGACAGGGCTTTTGGAGCAATCAGCCCCAGCATTTT. The J gene is TRBJ1-5, the V gene TRBV7-9; TRBD1 matches at 8 bases. Per the germline V gene, CDR1 is SEHNR and CDR2 is FQNEAQ (reference sequence). V was clipped by 4 bases and J by 1 base; unmatched bases: 9. The CDR3 sequence is 17 residues long.

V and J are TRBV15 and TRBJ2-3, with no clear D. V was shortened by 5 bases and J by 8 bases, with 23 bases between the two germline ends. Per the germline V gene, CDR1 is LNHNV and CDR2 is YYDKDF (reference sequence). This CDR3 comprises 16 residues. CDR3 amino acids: CATSPRAARDSVTQYF. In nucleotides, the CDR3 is TGTGCCACCAGCCCCCGGGCTGCCCGTGATTCGGTTACGCAGTATTTT.

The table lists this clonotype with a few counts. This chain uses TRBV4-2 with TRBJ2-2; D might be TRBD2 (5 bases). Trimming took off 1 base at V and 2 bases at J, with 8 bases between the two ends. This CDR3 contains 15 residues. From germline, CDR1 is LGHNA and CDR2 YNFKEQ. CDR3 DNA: TGTGCCAGCAGCCAAGTGACGGGAAACACCGGGGAGCTGTTTTTT. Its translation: CASSQVTGNTGELFF.

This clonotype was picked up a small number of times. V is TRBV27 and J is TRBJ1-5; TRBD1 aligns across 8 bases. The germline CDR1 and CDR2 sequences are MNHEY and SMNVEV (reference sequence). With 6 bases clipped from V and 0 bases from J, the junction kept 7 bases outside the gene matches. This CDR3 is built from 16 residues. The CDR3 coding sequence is TGTGCCAGCAGCCCGGACAGGGTTTATAGCAATCAGCCCCAGCATTTT. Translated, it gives CASSPDRVYSNQPQHF.

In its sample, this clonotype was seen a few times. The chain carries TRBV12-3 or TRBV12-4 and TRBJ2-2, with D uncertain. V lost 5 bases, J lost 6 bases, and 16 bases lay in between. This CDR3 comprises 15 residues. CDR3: CASSPGYGWAGELFF. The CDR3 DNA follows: TGTGCCAGCAGTCCCGGATATGGGTGGGCCGGGGAGCTGTTTTTT.

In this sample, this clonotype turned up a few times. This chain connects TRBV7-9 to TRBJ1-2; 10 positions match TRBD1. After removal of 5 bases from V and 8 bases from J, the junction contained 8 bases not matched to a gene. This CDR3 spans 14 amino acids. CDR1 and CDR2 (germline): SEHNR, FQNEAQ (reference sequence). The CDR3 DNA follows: TGTGCCAGCAGCCCCGGACAGGGGGGATGGGGCTACACCTTC. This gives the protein CASSPGQGGWGYTF.

The CDR3 reads CASSPRTRSGGNTIYF. CDR3 DNA sequence: TGTGCCAGCAGCCCACGGACAAGGAGTGGTGGAAACACCATATATTTT. This rearrangement joins TRBV9 to TRBJ1-3; maybe TRBD1 (5 bases). The CDR3 extends over 16 amino acids. V was pared by 4 bases and J by 3 bases, with 17 bases between. Per germline, CDR1 SGDLS and CDR2 YYNGEE.